Listed below are T cell receptor beta chains from one sample, sequenced in a study of blood T cell repertoires in COVID-19. The repertoire was sequenced with immunoSEQ multiplex PCR; TCRdb's copy has only in-frame clones and lacks some. The sample yields some 450,000 clones, approximately 88% seen once. The sequencing input was peripheral blood. The source is a woman aged 50 to 60 with COVID-19, enrolled during active disease. Both conserved end residues are part of each CDR3. Fields, in order: clone size, J gene, V gene, D gene, CDR3 protein, CDR3 DNA. A D gene is named only where the DNA matches it firmly. Size tells how often a clone was seen (once, few, many) or the class of an expanded clone, and some rows leave it out.

NA TRBJ1-4 TRBV5-6 TRBD1 CASSVYRGSTNEKLFF TGTGCCAGCAGCGTTTACAGGGGCTCAACTAATGAAAAACTGTTTTTT
once TRBJ1-2 TRBV9 NA CASSVYGSGTLANYGYTF TGTGCCAGCAGCGTTTATGGGAGTGGGACATTAGCTAACTATGGCTACACCTTC
NA TRBJ1-2 TRBV5-1 TRBD1 CASSDRGDRGGGYTF TGCGCCAGCAGCGACCGAGGGGACAGGGGAGGTGGCTACACCTTC
few TRBJ1-2 TRBV7-3 NA CASSSQAGVNYGYTF TGTGCCAGCAGCTCACAGGCGGGGGTTAACTATGGCTACACCTTC
NA TRBJ1-3 TRBV25-1 NA CASSERGGSGNTIYF TGTGCCAGCAGTGAACGGGGGGGCTCTGGAAACACCATATATTTT
NA TRBJ2-1 TRBV5-6 NA CASSLFGGGGEQFF TGTGCCAGCAGCTTGTTTGGGGGAGGGGGTGAGCAGTTCTTC
NA TRBJ2-7 TRBV19 TRBD1 CASSQGGQGAHYEQYF TGTGCCAGTAGTCAGGGAGGACAGGGTGCTCACTACGAGCAGTACTTC
NA TRBJ1-3 TRBV18 TRBD1 CASSPTGGAAGNTIYF TGTGCCAGCTCCCCAACAGGGGGCGCGGCTGGAAACACCATATATTTT
few TRBJ1-5 TRBV2 NA CASSDGLGNQPQHF TGTGCCAGCAGTGATGGGCTTGGCAATCAGCCCCAGCATTTT
NA TRBJ2-1 TRBV9 NA CASSGGVDEQFF TGTGCCAGCAGCGGCGGGGTCGATGAGCAGTTCTTC
NA TRBJ2-2 TRBV6-4 NA CASSPDSTNTGELFF TGTGCCAGCAGTCCCGACTCAACGAACACCGGGGAGCTGTTTTTT
NA TRBJ1-2 TRBV4-1 NA CASSQPGRLSYGYTF TGCGCCAGCAGCCAACCCGGCAGGCTAAGCTATGGCTACACCTTC
NA TRBJ1-4 TRBV29-1 NA CSVVEYGGNEKLFF TGCAGCGTTGTGGAATATGGGGGGAATGAAAAACTGTTTTTT
once TRBJ1-2 TRBV6-6 NA CASILRGGYGYTF TGTGCCAGCATCCTAAGGGGCGGCTATGGCTACACCTTC
NA TRBJ2-7 TRBV11-1 TRBD1 CASSLGTGGSYEQYF TGTGCCAGCAGCTTAGGGACAGGGGGCTCCTACGAGCAGTACTTC
once TRBJ1-3 TRBV7-9 TRBD1 CASRAGTGAKGNTIYF TGTGCCAGCAGGGCCGGGACAGGGGCTAAAGGAAACACCATATATTTT
NA TRBJ2-5 TRBV28 NA CASRAPGRETQYF TGTGCCAGCAGGGCCCCGGGTCGGGAGACCCAGTACTTC
NA TRBJ1-2 TRBV6-5 NA CASSFLQANYGYTF TGTGCCAGCAGTTTCTTACAGGCCAACTATGGCTACACCTTC
once TRBJ1-1 TRBV3-1/TRBV3-2 TRBD1 CASSVGQGMAFF TGTGCCAGCAGCGTTGGACAGGGAATGGCTTTCTTT
NA TRBJ2-7 TRBV6-1 TRBD2 CASSKGTSGDPYEQYF TGTGCCAGCAGTAAAGGGACTAGCGGGGATCCCTACGAGCAGTACTTC
NA TRBJ2-3 TRBV30 NA CAWSVSFGRSDTQYF TGTGCCTGGAGTGTTTCGTTTGGCAGATCAGATACGCAGTATTTT
NA TRBJ2-7 TRBV29-1 TRBD2 CSARSGGESYEQYF TGCAGCGCCCGAAGCGGGGGAGAATCCTACGAGCAGTACTTC
NA TRBJ1-3 TRBV6-6 TRBD1 CASTYTDRGSGNTIYF TGTGCCAGCACATATACGGACAGGGGCTCTGGAAACACCATATATTTT
NA TRBJ2-3 TRBV6-1 NA CASSELGGGLSTDTQYF TGTGCCAGCAGTGAATTGGGTGGGGGCCTCAGCACAGATACGCAGTATTTT
NA TRBJ2-1 TRBV5-1 TRBD2 CASSRLTSGYYNEQFF TGCGCCAGCAGCCGTTTAACTAGCGGGTATTACAATGAGCAGTTCTTC
NA TRBJ1-2 TRBV14 NA CASSLGGGRKGYTF TGTGCCAGCAGTCTTGGCGGCGGTAGAAAAGGCTACACCTTC
NA TRBJ1-1 TRBV5-4 NA CASSQRGTTEAFF TGTGCCAGCAGCCAAAGAGGTACCACTGAAGCTTTCTTT
few TRBJ2-7 TRBV28 NA CATSTQSYEQYF TGTGCCACCTCGACACAGTCCTACGAGCAGTACTTC
NA TRBJ2-3 TRBV9 TRBD2 CASSSRTSGTDTQYF TGTGCCAGCAGCTCCCGGACTAGCGGCACAGATACGCAGTATTTT
NA TRBJ1-3 TRBV29-1 TRBD1 CSVATGVGANGNTIYF TGCAGCGTAGCGACAGGGGTCGGTGCAAATGGAAACACCATATATTTT
NA TRBJ2-2 TRBV19 TRBD1 CASSTQGDGELFF TGTGCCAGTAGTACACAGGGGGACGGGGAGCTGTTTTTT
NA TRBJ1-2 TRBV5-6 TRBD1 CASSLAGFETGGSGGYTF TGTGCCAGCAGCTTGGCGGGTTTTGAGACAGGGGGCTCGGGTGGCTACACCTTC
NA TRBJ2-7 TRBV2 TRBD1 CASSGDRFSYEQYF TGTGCCAGCAGTGGGGACAGATTCTCCTACGAGCAGTACTTC
NA TRBJ2-7 TRBV19 NA CASSLVGSYEQYF TGTGCCAGTAGTCTCGTGGGCAGTTACGAGCAGTACTTC